Detailed here is one T cell receptor beta chain. The sample's time point: peripheral blood 6 weeks after treatment start. Patients had urothelial carcinoma that was locally advanced or metastatic. Per-patient samples, pretreatment and on-treatment, numbered 1 to 8. These data are taken from a study of PD-L1 blockade in urothelial cancer. TCRdb's copy holds only in-frame clones and misses some; the assay was immunoSEQ multiplex PCR. Here the sample spans about 48,000 clones, roughly 80% being singletons. V dropped 2 bases and J dropped 4 bases, with 14 bases sitting between them. CDR1 is SGHRS, CDR2 YFSETQ, per germline. This CDR3 region has 15 residues.

V is TRBV5-1 and J is TRBJ2-3; maybe TRBD2 (6 bases). The sequences come from PBMCs, collected around atezolizumab (anti-PD-L1) treatment. The origin of this receptor is a man in his sixties or seventies with urothelial cancer. The CDR3 is CASSFGVGGADTQYF. CDR3 in DNA: TGCGCCAGCAGCTTTGGGGTGGGGGGTGCAGATACGCAGTATTTT.